Listed below are T cell receptor beta chains from one sample, sequenced in a study of blood T cell repertoires in COVID-19. TCRdb's table, derived via immunoSEQ multiplex PCR, lists solely in-frame clones and lacks some. The top ten clones hold approximately 10% of a sample with approximately 300,000 clones, 88% of them seen once. The sequenced sample was peripheral blood. These receptors all stem from a woman in her twenties or thirties with COVID-19, enrolled during active disease. The CDR3 runs from the conserved cysteine through the conserved F or W. Each record gives: J gene, D gene, V gene, clone size, CDR3 DNA, CDR3 protein. D genes are given only for firm matches. Clone size, where shown, is once, few, many, or a class for clones that have expanded.

TRBJ2-2,TRBD2,TRBV11-1,once,TGTGCCAGCAGCTTACCGACTAGCGTGACGGGGGAGCTGTTTTTT,CASSLPTSVTGELFF
TRBJ2-1,.,TRBV19,once,TGTGCCAGTAACCCAGGAAACGATTATGGTGAGCAGTTCTTC,CASNPGNDYGEQFF
TRBJ2-1,TRBD1,TRBV4-1,.,TGCGCCAGCAGCCCTGTGGACAGGGACAATGAGCAGTTCTTC,CASSPVDRDNEQFF
TRBJ2-3,TRBD2,TRBV20-1,.,TGCAGTGCTAGTGCTAGCGGGAGCTCGAGGACAGATACGCAGTATTTT,CSASASGSSRTDTQYF
TRBJ2-3,TRBD1,TRBV5-1,.,TGCGCCAGCAGCGTGACAGGGTCACCCACAGATACGCAGTATTTT,CASSVTGSPTDTQYF
TRBJ1-2,TRBD1,TRBV28,.,TGTGCCAGCAGTTTATACAGGGGCTTTAACTATGGCTACACCTTC,CASSLYRGFNYGYTF
TRBJ2-1,TRBD2,TRBV9,.,TGTGCCAGCAGCGTAGAGGGACTAGCGGCCAATGAGCAGTTCTTC,CASSVEGLAANEQFF
TRBJ2-7,TRBD2,TRBV5-1,.,TGCGCCAGCAGCTTGGCCGGGGTAGCGGGGATCTACGAGCAGTACTTC,CASSLAGVAGIYEQYF
TRBJ2-1,TRBD2,TRBV28,.,TGTGCCAGCAGTACTTCCCTCGGACTAGCGGGAGGGCCCTTGGATGAGCAGTTCTTC,CASSTSLGLAGGPLDEQFF
TRBJ2-2,.,TRBV13,.,TGTGCCAGCACGGTTGGAGGGATTATAACCGGGGAGCTGTTTTTT,CASTVGGIITGELFF
TRBJ1-5,.,TRBV28,few,TGTGCCAGCACCCGGCAAACAGGGAGTAGCAATCAGCCCCAGCATTTT,CASTRQTGSSNQPQHF
TRBJ2-1,TRBD1,TRBV24-1,.,TGTGCCACCAGTGACCACAGGGGGAGCTCCTACAATGAGCAGTTCTTC,CATSDHRGSSYNEQFF
TRBJ2-7,.,TRBV5-4,.,TGTGCCAGCAGCTTGGGTACCAGTACCTACGAGCAGTACTTC,CASSLGTSTYEQYF
TRBJ2-1,TRBD2,TRBV11-2,.,TGTGCCAGCAGCTCGGGACTAGCGGGAGTCAATGAGCAGTTCTTC,CASSSGLAGVNEQFF
TRBJ1-2,.,TRBV7-9,.,TGTGCCAGCAGCTTAGGGGCAGGCACTAACTATGGCTACACCTTC,CASSLGAGTNYGYTF
TRBJ2-1,.,TRBV7-2,.,TGTGCCAGCAGCTTAGACACAGGTACCTACAATGAGCAGTTCTTC,CASSLDTGTYNEQFF
TRBJ2-7,.,TRBV27,.,TGTGCCAGCAGAGGGGGGGTCTCCTACGAGCAGTACTTC,CASRGGVSYEQYF
TRBJ2-2,TRBD1,TRBV7-3,once,TGTGCCAGCAGCCAAGCCGCCGGGACAGGGAAAAGGGGGGAGCTGTTTTTT,CASSQAAGTGKRGELFF
TRBJ1-6,.,TRBV7-9,.,TGTGCCAGCAGCACGAGCAATTCACCCCTCCACTTT,CASSTSNSPLHF
TRBJ2-2,.,TRBV7-9,.,TGTGCCAGCAGCTCCTCCCGCATATTCGGTTCCGGGGAGCTGTTTTTT,CASSSSRIFGSGELFF
TRBJ2-7,TRBD2,TRBV30,.,TGTGCCTGGAGTCCACGACTAGCGGGAAGTTCCGAGCAGTACTTC,CAWSPRLAGSSEQYF
TRBJ2-2,TRBD2,TRBV7-2,once,TGTGCCAGCAGCTTAGCACGGACTAGCGGGAGTAGCGGGGAGCTGTTTTTT,CASSLARTSGSSGELFF
TRBJ1-6,.,TRBV18,.,TGTGCCAGCTCACCAAGTCCGAGCTCCTATAATTCACCCCTCCACTTT,CASSPSPSSYNSPLHF
TRBJ2-7,.,TRBV7-2,.,TGTGCCAGCAGCCTAAACGATTACGAGCAGTACTTC,CASSLNDYEQYF
TRBJ1-1,.,TRBV19,.,TGTGCCAGTAGTATTAACCAGGGGATGAACACTGAAGCTTTCTTT,CASSINQGMNTEAFF
TRBJ1-5,.,TRBV6-5,.,TGTGCCAGCAGTTCGGATCAGCCCCAGCATTTT,CASSSDQPQHF
TRBJ1-5,TRBD1,TRBV27,.,TGTGCCAGCAGAGCCAGGGGGGTCAATCAGCCCCAGCATTTT,CASRARGVNQPQHF
TRBJ2-5,.,TRBV21-1,.,TGTGCCAGCAGCTCCATTCCGGGACAAGAGACCCAGTACTTC,CASSSIPGQETQYF
TRBJ1-1,TRBD1,TRBV28,.,TGTGCCAGCAGTTTCACAGGGGGAGTTACTGAAGCTTTCTTT,CASSFTGGVTEAFF
TRBJ1-5,.,TRBV7-8,.,TGTGCCAGCAGCTTAACCAGGGATCAGCCCCAGCATTTT,CASSLTRDQPQHF
TRBJ2-1,TRBD2,TRBV5-1,.,TGCGCCAGCAGCTTGGCGATAGCGGGAGAGAACAATGAGCAGTTCTTC,CASSLAIAGENNEQFF
TRBJ2-3,.,TRBV9,.,TGTGCCAGCAGCGTCTTTCGCGGGACCGCCACAGATACGCAGTATTTT,CASSVFRGTATDTQYF
TRBJ2-2,.,TRBV30,.,TGTGCCTGGAGTGCACAGAACACCGGGGAGCTGTTTTTT,CAWSAQNTGELFF
TRBJ2-2,.,TRBV7-2,.,TGTGCCAGCAGCGCTACTAGCCTCGGCGGGGAGCTGTTTTTT,CASSATSLGGELFF
TRBJ2-1,TRBD2,TRBV19,.,TGTGCCAGTAGTATTACACTAGCGGGAGGAGGGAATGAGCAGTTCTTC,CASSITLAGGGNEQFF
TRBJ2-7,.,TRBV9,.,TGTGCCAGCAGCCCCGGCCGGGTGACTCCCTACGAGCAGTACTTC,CASSPGRVTPYEQYF
TRBJ2-7,TRBD2,TRBV5-1,.,TGCGCCAGCAGCTTGGGGACTAGCGGGAACCACGAGCAGTACTTC,CASSLGTSGNHEQYF
TRBJ2-3,.,TRBV9,.,TGTGCCAGCAGCCCCCGGGGAGTATCTAGCACAGATACGCAGTATTTT,CASSPRGVSSTDTQYF
TRBJ2-3,TRBD1,TRBV14,.,TGTGCCAGCAGCCAACGGACAGGATCCACAGATACGCAGTATTTT,CASSQRTGSTDTQYF
TRBJ2-5,.,TRBV20-1,.,TGCAGTGCTAGTGGGTCCGCAGGGTGGGAGACCCAGTACTTC,CSASGSAGWETQYF
TRBJ1-6,.,TRBV4-1,few,TGCGCCAGCAGCCAAGTAGCAGAGAGCTCCTATAATTCACCCCTCCACTTT,CASSQVAESSYNSPLHF
TRBJ2-7,.,TRBV6-5,few,TGTGCCAGCAGTTACTCGGCCGGACTTATCTACGAGCAGTACTTC,CASSYSAGLIYEQYF